This TCR beta chain was profiled in a study of a mutant IDH1 vaccine in newly diagnosed glioma. The CDR3 totals 11 residues. The V gene lost 7 bases and the J gene lost 1 base, with 4 bases spanning the gap. From germline, CDR1 is LNHDA and CDR2 SQIVND (reference sequence). This clone was seen only a few times. What it binds is unknown. As for time point: week 35, safety follow-up. Vaccination used 300 ug of mutant IDH1 20-mer peptide per dose, with topical imiquimod. The assay was immunoSEQ multiplex PCR, and TCRdb's table has in-frame clones only and misses some. The top ten hold less than 8.5% of the sample, which has 30,000 to 40,000 clones, about four fifths seen once.

This clonotype was obtained from a woman aged 18 to 35 with glioma. The gene calls are TRBV19 and TRBJ1-1; D unclear. The sequencing used PBMCs, collected from a glioma patient whose treatment included an IDH1 peptide vaccine. This CDR3 reads CASNQNTEAFF. The DNA for the CDR3 is TGTGCCAGTAATCAGAACACTGAAGCTTTCTTT.